This section outlines one TCR beta chain sequence together with its context. What antigen it recognizes has not been identified. No per-base quality is available; no much larger clone lies one base away. Library method: the immunoSEQ multiplex PCR assay. For the multiplex PCR, a mixture combining 60 forward primers for TCR Vbeta segments and 13 reverse primers for TCR Jbeta segments was used. The CDR3 region of rearranged TCR beta genes was amplified from genomic DNA with a multiplex PCR assay. The amplified TCR beta libraries were sequenced on the Illumina HiSeq System as 87-base-pair reads. As for the original processing: In a later analysis, tens of millions of unique TCR beta chains were counted across the 666 repertoires, and around 10 million of these chains were shared by at least two donors. A nearest-neighbor algorithm error-corrected the raw reads and collapsed the reads into unique sequences, merging closely related sequences to remove PCR and sequencing errors. V, D and J gene segments were assigned by aligning CDR3 sequences to IMGT reference sequences. For a sequence to be retained, a match of at least six nucleotides to both a V gene segment and a J gene segment was required. A rearrangement counted as productive if the CDR3 had no stop codons and remained in frame with V and J, and every other rearrangement counted as non-productive. CDR3 was defined according to IMGT convention as the region running from the second conserved V-encoded cysteine to the conserved J-encoded phenylalanine. The earlier analysis of 450 to 750 of the donors excluded any sequence lacking an unambiguous match to a single V gene segment. An earlier analysis of 587 of the donors classified V segments as functional when productive rearrangements were above 56.7% and as segregating when the standard deviation between donors was above 5%. A statistical classification framework was built to diagnose cytomegalovirus status from the catalog of TCR beta chain sequences. In a later analysis, TCR nucleotide sequences were compared against IMGT/GENE-DB human TR gene sequences so that V and J genes could be assigned. In a later analysis, CDR3 sequences and most-parsimonious VDJ recombination scenarios were assigned using the TCRdist pipeline. In a later analysis, every TCR beta chain was defined by the combination of its CDR3 amino acid sequence and its V-gene family, and reads without a unique V-gene family were dropped. In a later analysis, fewer than 600 highly shared, low-generation-probability nucleotide sequences were removed to address suspected cross-contamination and a sequencing artifact. In a later analysis, a clonal expansion index was calculated for each public chain from normalized within-repertoire ranks of inferred template counts. In a later analysis, generation probabilities were computed with a VDJ recombination model fitted to out-of-frame rearrangements, and the resulting probabilities were checked against IGoR. In a later analysis, hypergeometric tests were used to score TCR-TCR, TCR-HLA and TCR-CMV co-occurrence, with a repertoire-size bias correction applied to TCR pairs. In a later analysis, false discovery rates were estimated by permuting HLA or CMV assignments 20 times. In a later analysis, co-occurring TCRs were grouped using DBSCAN, and TCRdist sequence similarity was added for clustering within HLA-allele-positive subsets. Repertoires with fewer than 30,000 or more than 120,000 public chains were left out of co-occurrence clustering, as were about 5 repertoires with anomalous nucleotide sharing. Drawn from immuneACCESS, this table holds only the in-frame rearrangements with V and J called that TCRdb kept. Clones are partly lost; checked studies trace under half to an unresolved V gene and leave the rest unexplained. The V and J calls and clone size are taken from that table; D and trimming were inferred from the DNA. This sample gives over 50,000 clones in total; just under 85% of them show up just once. Approximately 1.5% of the sample is taken by the ten largest.

The data were obtained in a study of cytomegalovirus exposure and HLA in healthy donors (TCRdb year 2017). Context from the whole study: An earlier analysis of under 600 of the donors reported about 250 Gb of sequence data and 120 million or so unique TCR beta sequences from around 200 million T cells. Around 320 gigabases of sequencing data and some 85 million unique TCR sequences were included in an early release covering roughly 700 HLA-typed donors. Of the 300 to 450 genotyped donors, 81% fell in the genetic ancestry cluster associated with self-reported Caucasian donors. The study aimed to test whether signatures of past pathogen exposure could be identified by cataloging public T cell receptors. The study used immunosequencing to profile the T cell repertoires of 670 or so subjects and linked those repertoires to cytomegalovirus serostatus. Along with the roughly 670-subject first cohort, a separate validation cohort of over 90 different subjects was used. To predict cytomegalovirus infection status, the study brought together high-throughput TCR immunosequencing, statistical association of individual TCRs with disease status, and machine learning. In a later analysis, previously published TCR beta repertoires from 666 donors were re-analyzed and high-resolution HLA genotyping was added so that TCR occurrence patterns could be studied. Rather than drawing on any new phenotypic data, the later analysis identified candidate immune exposures from TCR beta sequences and the way those sequences occurred across donors. To decide whether each TCR beta V gene segment behaved as functional or pseudogenic, an earlier analysis of approximately 620 of the donors relied on high-throughput TCR beta sequencing. Donor age, sex, ethnicity and CMV serostatus were collected together with the repertoire data. A later genetic analysis took genome-wide SNP genotypes for about 65% of the roughly 670 donors and used that subset as a discovery cohort. All discovery cohort repertoires had been generated using a single sequencing platform. HLA typing included class I and class II loci at four-digit resolution. The number of typed donors differed by locus: roughly 629-630 for A, B, C, DRB1 and DQB1; 500 to 550 for DQA1; around 580 for DPA1; and around 470 for DPB1. Because of strong linkage in the cohort, 5 or 6 DR-DQ haplotypes were treated as single units for association and clustering. Among 350 to 400 genotyped donors of the cohort, an average of 235,054 unique TCR beta nucleotide sequences were sequenced per donor, around a sixth of them non-productive. General findings and caveats noted by the study authors: The earlier analysis of nearly 600 of the donors excluded about 16 rarely observed V segments, including chromosome 9 orphons, because counts were too low. A further reported finding was that TCR beta sequences accurately predicted the HLA-A and HLA-B alleles for most subjects in the first cohort. A later analysis found that TCR association rates varied across HLA loci, with DRB1 alleles showing the most associated TCRs and HLA-C alleles the fewest. A later genetic analysis associated a missense DCLRE1C variant with V-gene and J-gene trimming of TCR beta chains, and an independent cohort replicated the association. Linkage disequilibrium might explain the correlated functional status among segregating V segments, but an unknown experimental factor could not be ruled out. Broadly in line with IMGT annotations, most TCR beta V segments showed up in productive rearrangements about 87% or about 30% of the time in an earlier analysis of approximately 640 of the donors. CMV serostatus was the only immune exposure information available for the cohort. A cluster of highly shared sequence variants was judged likely to be a technical artifact of the sequencing pipeline. Roughly uniform sequencing depth across donors was assumed in presence/absence analyses, although this assumption may not hold. Only TCR beta chains were sequenced in this cohort, and the absence of alpha or paired-chain data limited detectable features. A few of the identified cytomegalovirus-associated TCR beta chains were confirmed in vitro to be specific for cytomegalovirus antigens. In both the original and validation cohorts, the classifier was reported to diagnose cytomegalovirus status with high specificity and sensitivity. A later analysis associated approximately 17,000 TCR beta sequences with specific HLA alleles at a false discovery rate of 0.05. Compared with the roughly 600-donor mean, donors in an Asian-associated ancestry cluster had fewer N-insertions in productive TCRs, according to a later genetic analysis. When HLA alleles, especially DR and DQ, strongly co-occurred, TCR associations were difficult to assign to individual alleles. Because HLA typing was missing for some donors at each locus, association tests included only the typed subset. The authors suggested that the approach could potentially be extended to other disease states and immunological phenotypes. In the study, about 150 TCR beta chains were listed as associated with cytomegalovirus. According to a later analysis, most CMV-associated TCR beta chains appeared to be HLA-restricted, and the HLA associations seemed to be driven largely by CMV exposure. Most TCR sequences were observed very rarely across donors, whereas some public TCRs were present in many individuals. Some IMGT-functional V segments, including TRBV6-2 and TRBV6-3, could not be told apart with the 87-base-pair reads, so those segments were excluded. In a later analysis, HLA-associated TCR beta chains were found to be more clonally expanded and to have lower generation probabilities than equally common non-associated chains. A later analysis reported that several top co-occurrence clusters appeared linked to parvovirus B19, influenza, CMV and Epstein-Barr virus.

V and J lose 1 base and 2 bases, and a span of 7 bases separates them. From the germline V gene, CDR1 is SGHDT and CDR2 is YYEEEE. The CDR3, cysteine through phenylalanine, is 13 amino acids long. Only CDR3 DNA is held: 39 bases, read in frame from base 1. The cohort was made up of 500 to 850 healthy bone marrow donors. All cohort members were sampled while nominally healthy, although unrecorded immune exposures were likely present. The donor tested CMV seronegative, placing the donor among the approximately 360 seronegative members of the cohort. Every donor gave a peripheral blood sample, and the peripheral blood mononuclear cells from that sample were used for TCR beta sequencing. Genomic DNA extraction from the blood cell samples was performed with the Qiagen DNeasy Blood Extraction Kit.

The specimen sequenced was PBMCs. This sequence uses TRBV5-6 and TRBJ2-7, with TRBD1 perhaps the D gene, on 6 matching bases. The clonotype was recovered from a middle-aged man in good health and CMV-seronegative. CDR3 protein: CASSLSGAYEQYF. The nucleotide sequence is given as TGTGCCAGCAGCTTGTCAGGGGCCTACGAGCAGTACTTC.